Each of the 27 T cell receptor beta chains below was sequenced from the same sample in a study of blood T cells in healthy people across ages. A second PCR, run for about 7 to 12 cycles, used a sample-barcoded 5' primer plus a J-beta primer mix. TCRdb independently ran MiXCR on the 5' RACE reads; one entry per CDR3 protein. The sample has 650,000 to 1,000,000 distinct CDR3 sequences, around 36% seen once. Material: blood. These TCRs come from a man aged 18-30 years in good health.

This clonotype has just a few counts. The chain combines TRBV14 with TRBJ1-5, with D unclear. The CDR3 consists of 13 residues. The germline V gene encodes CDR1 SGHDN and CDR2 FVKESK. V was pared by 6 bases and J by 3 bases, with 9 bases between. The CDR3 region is CASRAGFNQPQHF. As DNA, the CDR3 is TGTGCCAGCAGGGCAGGCTTCAATCAGCCCCAGCATTTT.

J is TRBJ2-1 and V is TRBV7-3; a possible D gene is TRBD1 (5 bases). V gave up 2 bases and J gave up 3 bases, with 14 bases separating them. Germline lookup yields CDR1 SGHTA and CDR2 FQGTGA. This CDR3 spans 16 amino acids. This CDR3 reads CASSLGHLELYNEQFF. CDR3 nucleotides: TGTGCCAGCAGCTTAGGACACCTAGAGCTCTACAATGAGCAGTTCTTC. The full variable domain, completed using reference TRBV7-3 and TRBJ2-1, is GAGVSQTPSNKVTEKGKYVELRCDPISGHTALYWYRQSLGQGPEFLIYFQGTGAADDSGLPNDRFFAVRPEGSVSTLKIQRTERGDSAVYLCASSLGHLELYNEQFFGPGTRLTVL.

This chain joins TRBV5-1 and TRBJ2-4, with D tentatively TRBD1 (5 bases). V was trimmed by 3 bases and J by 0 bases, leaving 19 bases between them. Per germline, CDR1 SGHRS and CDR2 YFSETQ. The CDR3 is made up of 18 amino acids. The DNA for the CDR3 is TGCGCCAGCAGCTGGGGCCCGGGCCAAGGGGTAGCCAAAAACATTCAGTACTTC. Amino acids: CASSWGPGQGVAKNIQYF. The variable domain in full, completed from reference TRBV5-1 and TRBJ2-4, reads KAGVTQTPRYLIKTRGQQVTLSCSPISGHRSVSWYQQTPGQGLQFLFEYFSETQRNKGNFPGRFSGRQFSNSRSEMNVSTLELGDSALYLCASSWGPGQGVAKNIQYFGAGTRLSVL.

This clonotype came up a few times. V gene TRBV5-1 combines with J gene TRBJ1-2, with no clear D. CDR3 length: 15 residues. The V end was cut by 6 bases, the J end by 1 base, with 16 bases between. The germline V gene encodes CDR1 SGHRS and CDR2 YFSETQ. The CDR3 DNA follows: TGCGCCAGCAATCCGAGACCTCTCGGTAACTATGGCTACACCTTC. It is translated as CASNPRPLGNYGYTF.

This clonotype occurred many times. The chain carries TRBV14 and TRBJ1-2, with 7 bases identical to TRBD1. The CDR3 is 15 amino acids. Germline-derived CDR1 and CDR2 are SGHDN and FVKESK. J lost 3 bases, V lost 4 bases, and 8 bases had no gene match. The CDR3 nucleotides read TGTGCCAGCAGCCTCAAACGGGGACAGTACTATGGCTACACCTTC. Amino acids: CASSLKRGQYYGYTF.

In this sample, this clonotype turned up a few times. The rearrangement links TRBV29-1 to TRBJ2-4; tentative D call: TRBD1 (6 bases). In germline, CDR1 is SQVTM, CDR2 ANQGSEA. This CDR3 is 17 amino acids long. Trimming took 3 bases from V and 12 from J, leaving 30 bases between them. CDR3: CSVDGLQDSFSPCGQYF. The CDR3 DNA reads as TGCAGCGTTGACGGGCTGCAGGACAGTTTTTCCCCCTGCGGTCAGTACTTC.

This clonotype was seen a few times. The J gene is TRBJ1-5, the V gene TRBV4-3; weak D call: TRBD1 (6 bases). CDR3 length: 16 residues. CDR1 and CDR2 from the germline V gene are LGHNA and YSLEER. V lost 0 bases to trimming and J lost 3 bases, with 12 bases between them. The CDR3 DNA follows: TGCGCCAGCAGCCAAGATGCAGGACAGCCCAATCAGCCCCAGCATTTT. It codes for CASSQDAGQPNQPQHF.

The CDR3 DNA sequence: TGTGCCAGCTATTCAATGACGGAGTCGGTTAATTCACCCCTCCACTTT. Translation gives CASYSMTESVNSPLHF. V gene TRBV27 combines with J gene TRBJ1-6, with D uncertain. Germline CDR1 MNHEY, CDR2 SMNVEV (reference sequence). The CDR3 runs 16 residues. Trimming removed 8 bases at V and 6 bases at J, with 20 bases between.

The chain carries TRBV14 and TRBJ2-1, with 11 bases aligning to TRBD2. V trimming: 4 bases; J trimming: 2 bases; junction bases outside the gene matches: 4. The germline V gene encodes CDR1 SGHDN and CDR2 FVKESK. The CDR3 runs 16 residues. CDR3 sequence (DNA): TGTGCCAGCAGCCGTTTTAGCGGGAGGGCCTACAATGAGCAGTTCTTC. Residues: CASSRFSGRAYNEQFF. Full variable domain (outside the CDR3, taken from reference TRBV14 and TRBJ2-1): EAGVTQFPSHSVIEKGQTVTLRCDPISGHDNLYWYRRVMGKEIKFLLHFVKESKQDESGMPNNRFLAERTGGTYSTLKVQPAELEDSGVYFCASSRFSGRAYNEQFFGPGTRLTVL.

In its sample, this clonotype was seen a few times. CDR3 sequence: CASSQWGNTIYF. The CDR3, as DNA: TGTGCCAGCAGCCAATGGGGGAACACCATATATTTT. The V call is TRBV3-1, the J call TRBJ1-3, with D maybe TRBD1 (5 bases). Trimming left V 2 bases short and J 7 bases short, with 6 bases between. The germline V gene has CDR1 LGHDT and CDR2 YNNKEL (reference sequence). The CDR3 is 12 amino acids.

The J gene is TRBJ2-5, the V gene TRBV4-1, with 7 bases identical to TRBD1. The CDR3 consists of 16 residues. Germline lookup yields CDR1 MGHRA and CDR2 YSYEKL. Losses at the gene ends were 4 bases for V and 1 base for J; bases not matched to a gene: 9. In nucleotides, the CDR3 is TGCGCCAGCAGCCCAGTGGGACAGACCGTCCAAGAGACCCAGTACTTC. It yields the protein CASSPVGQTVQETQYF.

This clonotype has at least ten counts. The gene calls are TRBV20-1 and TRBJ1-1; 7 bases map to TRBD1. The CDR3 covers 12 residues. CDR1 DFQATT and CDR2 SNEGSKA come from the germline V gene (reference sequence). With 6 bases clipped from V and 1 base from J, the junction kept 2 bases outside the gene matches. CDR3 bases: TGCAGTGCCAGGACAGGGAACACTGAAGCTTTCTTT. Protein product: CSARTGNTEAFF.

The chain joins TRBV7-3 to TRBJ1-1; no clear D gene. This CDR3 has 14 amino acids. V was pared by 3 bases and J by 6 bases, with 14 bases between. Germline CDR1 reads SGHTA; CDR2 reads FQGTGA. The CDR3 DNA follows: TGTGCCAGCAGCTTGGACTTAGGAGATCCTGAAGCTTTCTTT. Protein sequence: CASSLDLGDPEAFF.

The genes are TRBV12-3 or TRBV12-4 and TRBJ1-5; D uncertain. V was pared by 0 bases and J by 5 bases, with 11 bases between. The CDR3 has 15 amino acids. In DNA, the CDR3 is TGTGCCAGCAGTTTAGCAGGGTCTAGAGATCAGCCCCAGCATTTT. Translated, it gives CASSLAGSRDQPQHF.

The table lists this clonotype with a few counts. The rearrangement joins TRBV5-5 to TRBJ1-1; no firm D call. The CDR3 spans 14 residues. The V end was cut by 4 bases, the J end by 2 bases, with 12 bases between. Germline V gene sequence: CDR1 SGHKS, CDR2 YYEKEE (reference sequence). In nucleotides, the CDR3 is TGTGCCAGCAGCCCTACCCTAGTTAACACTGAAGCTTTCTTT. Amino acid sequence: CASSPTLVNTEAFF.

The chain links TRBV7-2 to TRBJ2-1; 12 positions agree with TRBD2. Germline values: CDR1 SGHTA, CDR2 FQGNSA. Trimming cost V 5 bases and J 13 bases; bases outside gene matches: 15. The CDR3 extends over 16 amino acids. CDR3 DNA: TGTGCCAGCAGCACACGGGACAGACTAGCGGGGGTGATACAGTTCTTC. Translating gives CASSTRDRLAGVIQFF.

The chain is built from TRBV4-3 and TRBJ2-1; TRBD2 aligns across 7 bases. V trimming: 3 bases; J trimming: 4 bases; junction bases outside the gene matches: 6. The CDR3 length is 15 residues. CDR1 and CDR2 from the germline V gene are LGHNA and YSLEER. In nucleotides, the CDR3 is TGCGCCAGCAGCCAGAAAGGACTAGATTACAATGAGCAGTTCTTC. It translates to CASSQKGLDYNEQFF.

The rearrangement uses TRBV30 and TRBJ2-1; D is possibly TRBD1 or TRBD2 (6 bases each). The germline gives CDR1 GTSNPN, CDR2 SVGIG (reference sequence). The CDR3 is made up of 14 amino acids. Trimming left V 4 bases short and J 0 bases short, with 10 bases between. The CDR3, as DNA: TGTGCCTGGACAGGGGACTTCTCCTACAATGAGCAGTTCTTC. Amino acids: CAWTGDFSYNEQFF. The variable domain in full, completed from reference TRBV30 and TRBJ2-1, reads SQTIHQWPATLVQPVGSPLSLECTVEGTSNPNLYWYRQAAGRGLQLLFYSVGIGQISSEVPQNLSASRPQDRQFILSSKKLLLSDSGFYLCAWTGDFSYNEQFFGPGTRLTVL.

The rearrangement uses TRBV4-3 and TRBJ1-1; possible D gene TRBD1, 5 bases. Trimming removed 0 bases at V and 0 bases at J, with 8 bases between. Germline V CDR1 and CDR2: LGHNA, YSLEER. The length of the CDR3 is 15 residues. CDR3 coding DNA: TGCGCCAGCAGCCAAGAGACAGCGATGAACACTGAAGCTTTCTTT. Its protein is CASSQETAMNTEAFF.

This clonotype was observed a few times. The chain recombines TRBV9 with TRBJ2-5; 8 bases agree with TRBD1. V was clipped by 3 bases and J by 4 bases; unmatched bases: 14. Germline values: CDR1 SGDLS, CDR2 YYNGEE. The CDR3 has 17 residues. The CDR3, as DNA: TGTGCCAGCAGCGCATCGTCAGGGACAGGTGGTGTAGAGACCCAGTACTTC. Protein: CASSASSGTGGVETQYF.

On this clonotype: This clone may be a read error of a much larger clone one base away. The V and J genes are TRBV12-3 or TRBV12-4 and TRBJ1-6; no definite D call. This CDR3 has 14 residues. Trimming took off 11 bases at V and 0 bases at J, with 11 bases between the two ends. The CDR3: CASKDGSYNSPLHF. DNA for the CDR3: TGTGCCTCCAAGGACGGCTCCTATAATTCACCCCTCCACTTT.

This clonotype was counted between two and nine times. The DNA of the CDR3 is TGTGCCAGCAGCGGGGACAGCTACCGCACAGATACGCAGTATTTT. Protein: CASSGDSYRTDTQYF. The V call is TRBV5-5, the J call TRBJ2-3, with 7 bases identical to TRBD1. CDR1 is SGHKS and CDR2 is YYEKEE in the germline V gene (reference sequence). The CDR3 spans 15 residues. V shed 4 bases, J shed 1 base, and the junction held 6 bases outside the gene matches.

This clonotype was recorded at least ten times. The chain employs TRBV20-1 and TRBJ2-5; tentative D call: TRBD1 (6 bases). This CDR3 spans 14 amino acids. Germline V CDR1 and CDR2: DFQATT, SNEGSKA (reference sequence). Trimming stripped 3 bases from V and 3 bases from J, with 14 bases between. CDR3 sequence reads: CSASRGNKEETQYF. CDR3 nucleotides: TGCAGTGCTAGCAGGGGAAACAAAGAAGAGACCCAGTACTTC.

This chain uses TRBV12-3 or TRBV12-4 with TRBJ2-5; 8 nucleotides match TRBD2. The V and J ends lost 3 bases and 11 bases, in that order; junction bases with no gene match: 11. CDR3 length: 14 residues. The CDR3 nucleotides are TGTGCCAGCAGTTTGGGGGGACTAGGGTTTGAGCAGTACTTC. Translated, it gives CASSLGGLGFEQYF.

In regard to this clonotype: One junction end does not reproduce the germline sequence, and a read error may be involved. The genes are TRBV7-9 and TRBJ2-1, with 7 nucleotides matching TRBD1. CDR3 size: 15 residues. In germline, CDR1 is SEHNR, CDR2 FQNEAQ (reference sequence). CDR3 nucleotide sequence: TGTGCCAGCGTACGACAGGGTTTCTCCTACAATGAGCAGTTATTC. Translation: CASVRQGFSYNEQLF.

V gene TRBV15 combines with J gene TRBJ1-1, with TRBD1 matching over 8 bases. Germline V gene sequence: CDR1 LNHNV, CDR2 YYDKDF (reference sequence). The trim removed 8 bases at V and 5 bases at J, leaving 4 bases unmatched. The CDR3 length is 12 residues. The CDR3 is CATQGARTEAFF. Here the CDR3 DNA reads TGTGCCACCCAGGGGGCGCGGACTGAAGCTTTCTTT.

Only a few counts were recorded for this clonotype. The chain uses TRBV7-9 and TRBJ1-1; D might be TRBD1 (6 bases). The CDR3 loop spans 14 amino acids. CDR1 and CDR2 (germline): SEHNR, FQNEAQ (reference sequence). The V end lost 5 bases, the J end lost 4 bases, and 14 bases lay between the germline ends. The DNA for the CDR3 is TGTGCCAGCAGCCGCAAGGGGGGATCCACTGAAGCTTTCTTT. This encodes CASSRKGGSTEAFF.